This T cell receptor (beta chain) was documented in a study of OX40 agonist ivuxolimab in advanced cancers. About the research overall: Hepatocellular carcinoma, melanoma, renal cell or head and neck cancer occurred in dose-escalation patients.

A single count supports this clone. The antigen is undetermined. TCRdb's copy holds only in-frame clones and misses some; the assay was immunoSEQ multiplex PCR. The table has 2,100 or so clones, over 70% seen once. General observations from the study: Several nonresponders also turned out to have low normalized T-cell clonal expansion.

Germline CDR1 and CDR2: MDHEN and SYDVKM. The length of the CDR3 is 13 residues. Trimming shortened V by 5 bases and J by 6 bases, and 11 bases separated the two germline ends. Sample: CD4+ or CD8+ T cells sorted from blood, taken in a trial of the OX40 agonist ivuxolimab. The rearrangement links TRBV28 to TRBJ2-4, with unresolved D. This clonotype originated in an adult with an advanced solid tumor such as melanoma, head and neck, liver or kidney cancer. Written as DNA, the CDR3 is TGTGCCAGCAGTCGGGCGATACCAAACATTCAGTACTTC. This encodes CASSRAIPNIQYF.